This record covers a single T cell receptor (beta chain). Its target is not known. The data derive from a study of shared clonotypes between healthy human individuals. Across the whole study: Sampling drew on donors who were a couple of women and a few men aged 18 to 49. Study observations and caveats: Lower generation probabilities were found for non-shared clonotypes than for those shared by all four donors.

In the authors' workflow: Filtering differed, since immunoSEQ gave only junction sequences and no quality scores. The assay was immunoSEQ multiplex PCR, and TCRdb's table has in-frame clones only and misses some. For V, J and clone size, that table is used; D and trimming come from the DNA. Of around 2.1 million clones in the sample, roughly 95% were seen once. The CDR3 totals 14 residues. Trimming left V 8 bases short and J 2 bases short, with 13 bases between. Germline loops: CDR1 SNHLY, CDR2 FYNNEI. CD45RA-negative memory and CD45RA+ naive subsets were split from the CD4+ cells. This clonotype originated in a man aged 18 to 30 in good health. Sequencing was done on a sample of naive CD4+ T cells sorted from blood. The subset denotes: CD45RA+ positively selected. The gene calls are TRBV2 and TRBJ1-5; D is unresolved. CDR3 sequence (DNA): TGTGCCAGCTCTAGGCAGGCTGGCAATCAGCCCCAGCATTTT. The encoded protein is CASSRQAGNQPQHF. Full variable domain (missing parts from reference TRBV2 and TRBJ1-5): EPEVTQTPSHQVTQMGQEVILRCVPISNHLYFYWYRQILGQKVEFLVSFYNNEISEKSEIFDDQFSVERPDGSNFTLKIRSTKLEDSAMYFCASSRQAGNQPQHFGDGTRLSIL.